The clone carrying this T cell receptor beta chain has a handful of counts. The antigen is unknown. All of the isolated RNA was reverse transcribed, so expressed TCRB transcripts were sequenced. The method was immunoSEQ multiplex PCR; TCRdb's version includes in-frame clones alone and lacks a portion of them. Of 600,000 or so clones in the sample, 9.5% to 15% are singletons; the top ten hold more than 0.1%. These data originate in a study of beta chain features in type 1 diabetes. Overall study context: Age, gender and cell yields were similar between patients and healthy donors. Taken together, all samples contributed approximately 110,000,000 examined sorted cells.

Points from the study as a whole: Shortening that was moderate but significant affected the TCRB CDR3s of Type 1 diabetes patients in all four CD4+ subsets.

CDR1 is SGHTA and CDR2 is FQGNSA in the germline V gene. The CDR3 contains 20 residues. V gave up 0 bases and J gave up 4 bases, with 27 bases separating them. Naive, central memory, regulatory and stem cell-like memory cells within the CD4+ compartment were sorted using CD45RO/CCR7/CD25/CD127/CD95/CD27. The chain recombines TRBV7-2 with TRBJ1-2, with D unclear. Sequencing was performed on naive CD4+ T cells from blood. This TCR came from a young man with type 1 diabetes. CDR3 sequence (DNA): TGTGCCAGCAGCTTAGCGGTCCCGATCCTCCAAGGATTTGTACGCTATGGCTACACCTTC. Translation gives CASSLAVPILQGFVRYGYTF.